This T cell receptor (beta chain) appears in the sequencing data of a study of CD8 T cells in ankylosing spondylitis. Study results and limitations: What appeared characteristic of ankylosing spondylitis blood was a TCR beta motif of eight highly homologous variants.

Quantitative 5'-RACE with molecular barcodes produced the TCR beta libraries. One entry per CDR3 protein results from TCRdb running MiXCR on the 5' RACE reads. The sample carries around 300,000 distinct CDR3 sequences, around a tenth recorded once. Note on this clonotype: As yet, its antigen is unknown. At one end the junction does not follow the germline gene, possibly because of a read error.

This CDR3 region has 13 residues. Germline CDR1 reads SGHRS; CDR2 reads YFSETQ. Sequenced sample: blood, either unsorted or a sorted T cell fraction (not recorded which). The receptor was isolated from a female donor with ankylosing spondylitis or in good health (not recorded which). The chain combines TRBV5-1 with TRBJ2-1; D assignment may be TRBD1 or TRBD2 (5 bases each). Here the CDR3 reads CATSSGPSNEQFF. The CDR3 DNA reads as TGCGCCACCAGCTCGGGACCTAGTAATGAGCAGTTCTTC.